The next 7 T cell receptor beta chains were all read from a single sample in a study of T cells in Graves' hyperthyroidism and ophthalmopathy. From RNA transcripts, TCR beta CDR3 regions were amplified. A set of HTBI primers served as the primers for a first-round RT-PCR of the TCR CDR3. TCRdb used MiXCR to reprocess the multiplex PCR reads, holding one entry per CDR3 protein. This table holds about 640,000 distinct CDR3 sequences, more than 20% found once. Specimen: blood. The origin of the receptors is a man aged 30 to 45 with Graves' ophthalmopathy.

This clonotype appeared a few times. The chain combines TRBV6-2 or TRBV6-3 with TRBJ2-5; no reliable D call. V was shortened by 6 bases and J by 2 bases, with 13 bases between the two germline ends. Germline V gives CDR1 MNHEY, CDR2 SVGEGT. The CDR3 runs to 14 residues. CDR3 sequence reads: CASSPKRSQETQYF. The CDR3 DNA reads as TGTGCCAGCAGCCCAAAGCGCTCACAAGAGACCCAGTACTTC.

This clonotype was seen ten or more times. The rearrangement uses TRBV11-2 and TRBJ2-7, with a tentative D call TRBD1 (6 bases). CDR3 size: 14 residues. Trimming left V 3 bases short and J 2 bases short, with 11 bases between. CDR1 is SGHAT and CDR2 is FQNNGV in the germline V gene. CDR3: CASSFTGQTYEQYF. The CDR3 DNA reads as TGTGCCAGCAGCTTTACAGGGCAAACCTACGAGCAGTACTTC.

This clonotype was counted at least ten times. V usage is TRBV12-3 or TRBV12-4 and J usage is TRBJ2-7; D is unclear. The CDR3 totals 13 residues. V dropped 3 bases and J dropped 5 bases, with 11 bases sitting between them. The CDR3 loop reads CASSLPRSHEQYF. The CDR3 DNA sequence: TGTGCCAGCAGTTTGCCCAGGTCACACGAGCAGTACTTC.

This clonotype showed up many times. The V call is TRBV12-3 or TRBV12-4, the J call TRBJ2-2, with 10 positions matching TRBD1. This CDR3 has 16 amino acids. V shed 6 bases, J shed 6 bases, and the junction held 10 bases outside the gene matches. CDR3 DNA sequence: TGTGCCAGCAGCCCGACAGGGGGCGAAAAGTCCGGGGAGCTGTTTTTT. Translating gives CASSPTGGEKSGELFF.

This chain joins TRBV27 and TRBJ2-3; TRBD1 agrees at 7 bases. The J segment lost 2 bases and the V segment lost 5 bases, leaving 7 bases of the junction unmatched. The germline V gene has CDR1 MNHEY and CDR2 SMNVEV (reference sequence). The length of the CDR3 is 15 residues. The DNA of the CDR3 is TGTGCCAGCAGTCCGACAGGGATTATCACAGATACGCAGTATTTT. As protein: CASSPTGIITDTQYF.

This clonotype was seen at least ten times. V usage is TRBV12-3 or TRBV12-4 and J usage is TRBJ1-1; D is unresolved. The CDR3 runs to 13 residues. Between the trimmed V and J ends, which lost 5 bases and 0 bases, there was a span of 7 bases. CDR3 loop: CASSQDVNTEAFF. The CDR3 DNA follows: TGTGCCAGCAGTCAAGACGTGAACACTGAAGCTTTCTTT.

The chain carries TRBV7-9 and TRBJ2-1; 7 nucleotides match TRBD1. Germline V gene data show CDR1 as SEHNR and CDR2 as FQNEAQ (reference sequence). CDR3 length: 13 amino acids. With 8 bases clipped from V and 5 bases from J, the junction kept 6 bases outside the gene matches. The CDR3 region has the DNA TGTGCCAGCTCCGAGGGGGCCCACAATGAGCAGTTCTTC. Amino acids: CASSEGAHNEQFF.